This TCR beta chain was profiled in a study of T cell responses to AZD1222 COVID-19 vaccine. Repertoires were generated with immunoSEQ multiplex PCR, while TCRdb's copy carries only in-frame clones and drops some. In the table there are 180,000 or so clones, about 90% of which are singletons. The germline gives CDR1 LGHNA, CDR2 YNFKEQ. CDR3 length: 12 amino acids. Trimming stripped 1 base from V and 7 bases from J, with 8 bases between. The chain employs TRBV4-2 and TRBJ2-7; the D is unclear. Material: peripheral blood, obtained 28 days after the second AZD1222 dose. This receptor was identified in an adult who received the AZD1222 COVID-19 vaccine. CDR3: CASSQVLGEQYF. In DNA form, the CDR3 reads TGTGCCAGCAGCCAAGTGTTGGGGGAGCAGTACTTC.